This T cell receptor beta chain was identified in a study of early stage breast cancer tumors. Study-wide results and limits: Blood repertoires resembled normal breast more than tumor.

Assay used: immunoSEQ multiplex PCR; TCRdb lists only in-frame clones, some missing. The table includes 25,000 to 35,000 clones, approximately 80% detected once. The V gene lost 3 bases and the J gene lost 4 bases, with 18 bases spanning the gap. The CDR3 is made up of 16 amino acids. Germline V CDR1 and CDR2: SEHNR, FQNEAQ (reference sequence). This clone was detected only once. Its antigen is currently unknown. J is TRBJ1-1 and V is TRBV7-9, with D unresolved. Material for sequencing was blood. The origin of this receptor is a person aged 55 to 75 with breast cancer. CDR3 sequence reads: CASSFGEGAGGTEAFF. The CDR3 DNA sequence: TGTGCCAGCAGCTTCGGTGAGGGAGCCGGTGGCACTGAAGCTTTCTTT.